What follows describes a single T cell receptor (beta chain). Sequenced by immunoSEQ multiplex PCR; TCRdb stores in-frame clones only, minus some. The sample holds approximately 20,000 clones, about 83% seen once. This specimen comes from a study of untreated major depressive disorder. The CDR3 is 15 residues long. The ends were cut back, 4 bases at V and 8 bases at J, with 18 bases in the middle. The germline CDR1 and CDR2 sequences are MGHRA and YSYEKL. Typically around 94% of enriched cells were CD4+. The sequence was obtained from a woman aged 25-40 years in good health. The chain joins TRBV4-1 to TRBJ1-5; the D gene is possibly TRBD1 (5 bases). The sequenced sample consisted of CD4+ T cells from PBMCs. CDR3 DNA: TGCGCCAGCAGCCCCCTAACCGGGGGTACGGAGCCCCAGCATTTT. It encodes CASSPLTGGTEPQHF.